Shown below are 3 T cell receptor beta chains from a single sample sequenced in a study of cytomegalovirus exposure and HLA in healthy donors (dated by TCRdb to about 2017). Libraries were made using the immunoSEQ multiplex PCR assay. Imported from immuneACCESS, the table was reduced by TCRdb to in-frame sequences with V and J called. These copies leave out some clones; in studies compared against another copy, an unresolved V gene accounts for under half, and the cause of the remainder is not known. Counted in this sample were 150,000 to 200,000 clones; around 81% of them appeared once. The ten most abundant clones make up 2% to 2.5% of the sample. The sequenced material came from PBMCs. The origin of the receptors is a man aged 25-45 years in good health and CMV-seropositive.

The chain recombines TRBV5-1 with TRBJ2-2, with 8 positions matching TRBD1. The trim removed 3 bases at V and 2 bases at J, leaving 3 bases unmatched. Per germline, CDR1 SGHRS and CDR2 YFSETQ. The CDR3 spans 15 residues. This CDR3 is CASSSGTGNTGELFF. The CDR3 DNA is TGCGCCAGCAGCTCGGGGACAGGAAACACCGGGGAGCTGTTTTTT.

The V and J genes are TRBV5-8 and TRBJ2-7, with 9 bases lining up with TRBD1. With V trimmed by 4 bases and J by 3 bases, 5 bases remained unmatched. This CDR3 is built from 14 residues. Germline CDR1 and CDR2: SGHTS and YDEGEE. CDR3 region: CASSTGTGSYEQYF. The DNA of the CDR3 is TGTGCCAGCAGCACCGGGACAGGGAGCTACGAGCAGTACTTC.

The chain uses TRBV10-3 and TRBJ2-1; 10 bases are a match to TRBD1. Germline CDR1 reads ENHRY; CDR2 reads SYGVKD. The CDR3 is 15 residues long. V was clipped by 8 bases and J by 0 bases; unmatched bases: 4. DNA for the CDR3: TGTGCCATCTCGGGACAGGGGAGCTCCTACAATGAGCAGTTCTTC. It yields the protein CAISGQGSSYNEQFF.